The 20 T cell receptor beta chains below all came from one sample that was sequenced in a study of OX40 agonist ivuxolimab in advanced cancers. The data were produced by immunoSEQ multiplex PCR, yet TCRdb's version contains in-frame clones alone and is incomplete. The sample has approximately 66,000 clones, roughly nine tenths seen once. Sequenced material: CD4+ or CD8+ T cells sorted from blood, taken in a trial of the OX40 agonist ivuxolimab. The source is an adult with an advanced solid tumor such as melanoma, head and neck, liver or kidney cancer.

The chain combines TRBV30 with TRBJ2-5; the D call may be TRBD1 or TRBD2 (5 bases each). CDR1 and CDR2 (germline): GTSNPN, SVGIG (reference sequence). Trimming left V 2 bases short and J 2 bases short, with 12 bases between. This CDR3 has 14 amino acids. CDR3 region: CAWSPYGAQETQYF. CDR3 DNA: TGTGCCTGGAGTCCATACGGGGCTCAAGAGACCCAGTACTTC. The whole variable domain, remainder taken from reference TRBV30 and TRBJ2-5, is SQTIHQWPATLVQPVGSPLSLECTVEGTSNPNLYWYRQAAGRGLQLLFYSVGIGQISSEVPQNLSASRPQDRQFILSSKKLLLSDSGFYLCAWSPYGAQETQYFGPGTRLLVL.

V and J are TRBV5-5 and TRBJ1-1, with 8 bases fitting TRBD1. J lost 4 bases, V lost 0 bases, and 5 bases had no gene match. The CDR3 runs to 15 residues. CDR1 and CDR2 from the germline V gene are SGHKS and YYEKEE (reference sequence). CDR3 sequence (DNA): TGTGCCAGCAGCTTGGCCTCAGGGGGCTTCACTGAAGCTTTCTTT. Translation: CASSLASGGFTEAFF.

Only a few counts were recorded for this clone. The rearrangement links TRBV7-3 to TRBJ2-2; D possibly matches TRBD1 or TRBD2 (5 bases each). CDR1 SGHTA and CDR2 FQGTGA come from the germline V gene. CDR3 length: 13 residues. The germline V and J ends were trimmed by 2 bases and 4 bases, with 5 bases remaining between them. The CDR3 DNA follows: TGTGCCAGCAGCTTAGGGGGCACCGGGGAGCTGTTTTTT. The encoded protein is CASSLGGTGELFF.

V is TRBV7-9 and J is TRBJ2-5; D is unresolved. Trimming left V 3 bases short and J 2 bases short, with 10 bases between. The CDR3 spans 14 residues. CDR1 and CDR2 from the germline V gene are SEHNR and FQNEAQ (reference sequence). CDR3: CASSLSGHQETQYF. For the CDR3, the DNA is TGTGCCAGCAGCTTGAGTGGGCATCAAGAGACCCAGTACTTC. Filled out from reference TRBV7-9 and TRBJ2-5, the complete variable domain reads DTGVSQNPRHKITKRGQNVTFRCDPISEHNRLYWYRQTLGQGPEFLTYFQNEAQLEKSRLLSDRFSAERPKGSFSTLEIQRTEQGDSAMYLCASSLSGHQETQYFGPGTRLLVL.

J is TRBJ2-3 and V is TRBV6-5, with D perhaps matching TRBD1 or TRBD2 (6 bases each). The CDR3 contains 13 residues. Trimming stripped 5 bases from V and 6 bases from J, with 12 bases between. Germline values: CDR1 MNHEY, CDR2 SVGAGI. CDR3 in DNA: TGTGCCAGCAGTCCTGGGGGGCCTGATACGCAGTATTTT. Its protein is CASSPGGPDTQYF.

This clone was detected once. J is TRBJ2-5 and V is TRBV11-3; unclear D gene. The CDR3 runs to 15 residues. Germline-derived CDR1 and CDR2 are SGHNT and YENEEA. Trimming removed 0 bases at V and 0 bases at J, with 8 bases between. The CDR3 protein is CASSLDWPNQETQYF. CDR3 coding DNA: TGTGCCAGCAGCTTAGACTGGCCTAACCAAGAGACCCAGTACTTC.

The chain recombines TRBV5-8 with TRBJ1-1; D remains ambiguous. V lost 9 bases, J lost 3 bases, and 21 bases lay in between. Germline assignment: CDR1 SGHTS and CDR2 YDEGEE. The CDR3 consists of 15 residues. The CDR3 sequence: CATLNVYKWDTEAFF. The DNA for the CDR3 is TGTGCCACCTTGAACGTATATAAATGGGACACTGAAGCTTTCTTT. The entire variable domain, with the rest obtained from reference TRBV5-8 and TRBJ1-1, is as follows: EAGVTQSPTHLIKTRGQQATLRCSPISGHTSVYWYQQALGLGLQFLLWYDEGEERNRGNFPPRFSGRQFPNYSSELNVNALELEDSALYLCATLNVYKWDTEAFFGQGTRLTVV.

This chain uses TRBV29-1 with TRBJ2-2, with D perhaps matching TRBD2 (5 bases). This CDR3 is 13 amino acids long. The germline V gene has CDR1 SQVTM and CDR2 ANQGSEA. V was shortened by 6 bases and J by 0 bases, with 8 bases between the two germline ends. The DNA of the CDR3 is TGCAGCGTGTGGAGGCCGAACACCGGGGAGCTGTTTTTT. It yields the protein CSVWRPNTGELFF.

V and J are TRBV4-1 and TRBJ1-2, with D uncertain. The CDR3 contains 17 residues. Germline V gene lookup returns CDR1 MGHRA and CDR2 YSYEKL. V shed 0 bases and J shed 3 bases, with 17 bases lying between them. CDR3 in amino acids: CASSQEKEYGYYYGYTF. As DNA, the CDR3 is TGCGCCAGCAGCCAAGAGAAGGAGTACGGCTACTACTATGGCTACACCTTC.

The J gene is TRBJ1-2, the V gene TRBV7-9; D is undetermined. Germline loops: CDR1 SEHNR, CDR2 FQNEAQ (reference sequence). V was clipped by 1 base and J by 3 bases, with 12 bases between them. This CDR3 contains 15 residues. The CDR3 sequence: CASSLEFVTDYGYTF. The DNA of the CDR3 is TGTGCCAGCAGCTTAGAATTCGTAACAGACTATGGCTACACCTTC.

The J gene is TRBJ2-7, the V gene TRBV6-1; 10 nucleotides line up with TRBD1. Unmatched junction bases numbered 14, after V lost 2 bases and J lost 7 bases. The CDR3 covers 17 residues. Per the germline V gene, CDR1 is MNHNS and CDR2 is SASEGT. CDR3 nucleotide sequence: TGTGCCAGCAGTGAATTTTCCGGGACAGGGGACCCAGGAGAGCAGTACTTC. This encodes CASSEFSGTGDPGEQYF.

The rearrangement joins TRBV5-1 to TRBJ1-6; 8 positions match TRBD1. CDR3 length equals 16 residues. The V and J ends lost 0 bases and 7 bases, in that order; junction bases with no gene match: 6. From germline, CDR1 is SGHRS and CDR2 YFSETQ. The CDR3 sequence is CASSLAGQGFNSPLHF. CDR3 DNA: TGCGCCAGCAGCTTGGCCGGACAGGGATTCAATTCACCCCTCCACTTT.

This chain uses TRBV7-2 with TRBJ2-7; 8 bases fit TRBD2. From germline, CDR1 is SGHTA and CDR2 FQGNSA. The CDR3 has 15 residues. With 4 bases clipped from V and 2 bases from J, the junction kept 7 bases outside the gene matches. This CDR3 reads CASSSDGGGPYEQYF. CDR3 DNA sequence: TGTGCCAGCAGCTCGGACGGCGGGGGGCCCTACGAGCAGTACTTC. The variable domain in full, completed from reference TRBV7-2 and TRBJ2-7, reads GAGVSQSPSNKVTEKGKDVELRCDPISGHTALYWYRQSLGQGLEFLIYFQGNSAPDKSGLPSDRFSAERTGGSVSTLTIQRTQQEDSAVYLCASSSDGGGPYEQYFGPGTRLTVT.

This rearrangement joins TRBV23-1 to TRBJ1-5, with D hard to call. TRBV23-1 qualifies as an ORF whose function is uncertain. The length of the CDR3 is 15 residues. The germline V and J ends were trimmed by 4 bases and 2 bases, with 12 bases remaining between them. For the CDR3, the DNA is TGCGCCAGCAGTCCCTTTTCCTTTTGCAATCAGCCCCAGCATTTT. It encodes CASSPFSFCNQPQHF.

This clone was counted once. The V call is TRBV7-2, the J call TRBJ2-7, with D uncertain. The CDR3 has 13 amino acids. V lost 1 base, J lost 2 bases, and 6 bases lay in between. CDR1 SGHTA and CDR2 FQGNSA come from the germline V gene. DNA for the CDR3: TGTGCCAGCAGCTTAGGACCTCCCTACGAGCAGTACTTC. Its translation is CASSLGPPYEQYF.

CDR3 coding DNA: TGTGCCAGCAGTGATGTTACGATACATGAGCAGTTCTTC. Protein product: CASSDVTIHEQFF. The rearrangement links TRBV2 to TRBJ2-1; D remains ambiguous. This CDR3 is built from 13 residues. CDR1 is SNHLY, CDR2 FYNNEI, per germline. V lost 3 bases and J 8 bases, leaving 11 bases between the germline ends.

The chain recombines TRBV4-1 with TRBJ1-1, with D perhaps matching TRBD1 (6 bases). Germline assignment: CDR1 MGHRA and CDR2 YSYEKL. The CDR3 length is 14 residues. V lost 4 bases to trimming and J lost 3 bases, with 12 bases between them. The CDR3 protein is CASSLGGFDTEAFF. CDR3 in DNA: TGCGCCAGCAGCCTAGGGGGTTTTGACACTGAAGCTTTCTTT.

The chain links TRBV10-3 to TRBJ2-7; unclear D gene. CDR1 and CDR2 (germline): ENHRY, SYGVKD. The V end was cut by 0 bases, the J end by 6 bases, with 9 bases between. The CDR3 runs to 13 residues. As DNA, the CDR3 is TGTGCCATCAGTGAGTCTGTTAGTGGCGAGCAGTACTTC. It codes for CAISESVSGEQYF.

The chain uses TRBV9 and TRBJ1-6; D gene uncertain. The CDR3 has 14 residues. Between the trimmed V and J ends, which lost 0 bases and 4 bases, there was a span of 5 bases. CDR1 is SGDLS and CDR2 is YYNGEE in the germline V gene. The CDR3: CASSVAEYNSPLHF. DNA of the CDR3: TGTGCCAGCAGCGTAGCGGAGTATAATTCACCCCTCCACTTT. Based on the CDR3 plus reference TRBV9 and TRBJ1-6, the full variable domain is DSGVTQTPKHLITATGQRVTLRCSPRSGDLSVYWYQQSLDQGLQFLIQYYNGEERAKGNILERFSAQQFPDLHSELNLSSLELGDSALYFCASSVAEYNSPLHFGNGTRLTVT.

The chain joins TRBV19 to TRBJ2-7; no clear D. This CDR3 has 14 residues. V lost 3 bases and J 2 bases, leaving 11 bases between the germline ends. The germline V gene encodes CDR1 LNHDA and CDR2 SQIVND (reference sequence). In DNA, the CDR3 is TGTGCCAGTAGTATTGAGGTAGGAGCCTACGAGCAGTACTTC. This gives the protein CASSIEVGAYEQYF.